Listed below are T cell receptor beta chains from one sample, sequenced in a study of CD8 T cells in ankylosing spondylitis. One entry per CDR3 protein, called by TCRdb with MiXCR from the 5' RACE reads. Counted here are roughly 90,000 distinct CDR3 sequences, 7.5% to 9% occurring once; the ten biggest clones make up 9.5% to 10%. The specimen sequenced was blood, either unsorted or a sorted T cell fraction (not recorded which). These receptors came from a male donor with ankylosing spondylitis or in good health (not recorded which). CDR3s include the opening cysteine and the closing phenylalanine or tryptophan. Each record gives: J gene, V gene, clone size, D gene, CDR3 protein, CDR3 DNA. D genes are given only for firm matches. The size field is filled for only some rows; it gives once, few, many or a size class.

>TRBJ1-5|TRBV5-1|many|TRBD1
CASSFTGGGQPQHF
TGCGCCAGCAGCTTCACAGGGGGTGGACAGCCCCAGCATTTT
>TRBJ2-3|TRBV24-1|many|TRBD2
CATSEGTSNTDTQYF
TGTGCCACCAGTGAGGGGACTAGCAACACAGATACGCAGTATTTT
>TRBJ2-2|TRBV15|few|-
CATSRDGNTGELFF
TGTGCCACCAGCAGAGATGGGAACACCGGGGAGCTGTTTTTT
>TRBJ2-7|TRBV5-6|many|-
CASSFLSRAYEQYF
TGTGCCAGCAGCTTTCTGTCTCGGGCCTACGAGCAGTACTTC
>TRBJ1-5|TRBV6-5|few|TRBD1
CASSYSGQLGTQPQHF
TGTGCCAGCAGTTACTCGGGACAGTTGGGAACTCAGCCCCAGCATTTT
>TRBJ2-1|TRBV6-2/TRBV6-3|many|-
CASRDLSSYNEQFF
TGTGCCAGCAGGGACCTAAGCTCCTACAATGAGCAGTTCTTC
>TRBJ2-3|TRBV20-1|many|TRBD2
CSAPNSLAGGSDTQYF
TGCAGTGCTCCCAACTCACTAGCGGGAGGATCAGATACGCAGTATTTT
>TRBJ2-4|TRBV10-3|many|TRBD1
CAISEDRGAKNIQYF
TGTGCCATCAGTGAGGACAGGGGAGCCAAAAACATTCAGTACTTC
>TRBJ2-2|TRBV6-5|-|-
CASSSDRTTGELFF
TGTGCCAGCAGTTCGGACAGAACCACCGGGGAGCTGTTTTTT
>TRBJ2-3|TRBV20-1|few|TRBD1
CSAWVPGQGRTDTQYF
TGCAGTGCCTGGGTCCCGGGACAGGGACGCACAGATACGCAGTATTTT
>TRBJ1-1|TRBV6-1|many|-
CASTISRDGTEAFF
TGTGCCAGCACAATATCCAGGGACGGCACTGAAGCTTTCTTT
>TRBJ1-1|TRBV5-1|many|-
CASSSSTGTEAFF
TGCGCCAGCAGCTCTTCTACAGGGACCGAAGCTTTCTTT
>TRBJ2-1|TRBV4-3|many|TRBD2
CASSLLRTSGRAVNNEQFF
TGCGCCAGCAGCCTTTTACGGACTAGCGGGAGGGCGGTGAACAATGAGCAGTTCTTC
>TRBJ2-2|TRBV12-3/TRBV12-4|many|-
CATPPPDKQNTGELFF
TGTGCCACTCCCCCTCCGGACAAGCAAAACACCGGGGAGCTGTTTTTT
>TRBJ2-7|TRBV19|-|-
CASKAVGSTYEQYF
TGTGCCAGTAAAGCTGTGGGTTCGACCTACGAGCAGTACTTC
>TRBJ1-2|TRBV29-1|-|-
CSVGDGAGYGYTF
TGCAGCGTTGGAGATGGGGCAGGGTATGGCTACACCTTC
>TRBJ2-4|TRBV7-8|many|TRBD1
CASSFQTGGDIQYF
TGTGCCAGCAGCTTTCAGACAGGGGGGGACATTCAGTACTTC
>TRBJ2-3|TRBV2|many|TRBD2
CASKGAGGLDTQYF
TGTGCCAGCAAGGGTGCGGGGGGGTTAGATACGCAGTATTTT
>TRBJ2-5|TRBV7-2|-|TRBD2
CASSLEVAGGGETQYF
TGTGCCAGCAGCTTAGAGGTAGCGGGAGGTGGGGAGACCCAGTACTTC
>TRBJ2-1|TRBV6-1|few|TRBD2
CASSERERFYNEQFF
TGTGCCAGCAGTGAGCGGGAGCGCTTCTACAATGAGCAGTTCTTC
>TRBJ2-5|TRBV12-3/TRBV12-4|-|TRBD2
CASSSPGLAGEETQYF
TGTGCCAGCAGTTCCCCAGGGTTAGCGGGGGAAGAGACCCAGTACTTC
>TRBJ2-7|TRBV5-1|many|TRBD2
CASSRIAGAYEQYF
TGCGCCAGCAGCCGTATAGCGGGAGCTTACGAGCAGTACTTC
>TRBJ2-1|TRBV11-2|many|-
CASSLDGVPYNEQFF
TGTGCCAGCAGCTTAGATGGCGTCCCCTACAATGAGCAGTTCTTC
>TRBJ1-4|TRBV10-3|many|-
CAISEVGGSNEKLFF
TGTGCCATCAGTGAAGTCGGCGGATCTAATGAAAAACTGTTTTTT
>TRBJ2-3|TRBV27|many|TRBD1
CASTSNRKGARDTQYF
TGTGCCAGCACTTCAAACCGGAAGGGGGCTAGAGATACGCAGTATTTT
>TRBJ1-2|TRBV5-6|few|TRBD1
CASSFKGQGYGYTF
TGTGCCAGCAGCTTCAAGGGACAGGGCTATGGCTACACCTTC
>TRBJ2-3|TRBV12-3/TRBV12-4|many|-
CASSLGSTDTQYF
TGTGCCAGCAGTTTGGGCAGCACAGATACGCAGTATTTT
>TRBJ2-3|TRBV5-6|many|-
CASSLRWGRSTDTQYF
TGTGCCAGCAGCTTGAGGTGGGGACGGAGCACAGATACGCAGTATTTT
>TRBJ1-4|TRBV2|many|TRBD1
CASSSGTGVAKLFF
TGTGCCAGCAGCTCCGGGACAGGTGTTGCGAAACTGTTTTTT
>TRBJ1-1|TRBV7-3|-|-
CVSSPRQENTEAFF
TGTGTCAGCAGCCCGAGACAGGAGAACACTGAAGCTTTCTTT
>TRBJ2-4|TRBV29-1|many|-
CSAEDGGAKNIQYF
TGCAGCGCCGAGGACGGAGGAGCCAAAAACATTCAGTACTTC
>TRBJ2-7|TRBV29-1|many|TRBD1
CSVVTGGAYEQYF
TGCAGCGTTGTGACAGGGGGCGCCTACGAGCAGTACTTC
>TRBJ1-2|TRBV5-4|many|TRBD1
CASSPTGGAPYGYTF
TGTGCCAGCAGCCCGACAGGGGGCGCCCCCTATGGCTACACCTTC
>TRBJ1-5|TRBV20-1|-|-
CCARDRGGEGLWQPQHF
TGCTGTGCTAGAGATCGGGGGGGGGAGGGCCTCTGGCAGCCCCAGCATTTT
>TRBJ1-1|TRBV2|-|-
CASKDHLMANTEAFF
TGTGCCAGCAAGGACCATCTTATGGCGAACACTGAAGCTTTCTTT
>TRBJ2-1|TRBV4-3|many|-
CASSQYRLTRSGSGEQFF
TGCGCCAGCAGCCAATATCGGTTGACTAGGTCGGGGTCCGGGGAGCAGTTCTTC
>TRBJ2-3|TRBV20-1|many|TRBD2
CSARDVAGGEYTQYF
TGCAGTGCTAGAGATGTGGCGGGGGGAGAATATACGCAGTATTTT
>TRBJ2-7|TRBV15|-|TRBD1
CATSTGQGGLEQYF
TGTGCCACCAGCACCGGACAGGGTGGTTTGGAGCAGTACTTC
>TRBJ1-1|TRBV5-1|many|TRBD1
CASSKDRVAEAFF
TGCGCCAGCAGTAAAGACAGGGTCGCCGAAGCTTTCTTT
>TRBJ2-5|TRBV12-3/TRBV12-4|many|-
CASSFGETQYF
TGTGCCAGCAGTTTTGGAGAGACCCAGTACTTC
>TRBJ1-3|TRBV15|many|-
CATSRDRGEGNTIYF
TGTGCCACCAGCAGAGATCGGGGTGAGGGAAACACCATATATTTT
>TRBJ1-4|TRBV2|many|TRBD1
CASIRNLGTVIEKLFF
TGTGCCAGCATCAGGAACCTCGGGACAGTTATTGAAAAACTGTTTTTT
>TRBJ2-3|TRBV5-1|many|-
CASSLEGQGTDTQYF
TGCGCCAGCAGCTTGGAGGGGCAGGGGACAGATACGCAGTATTTT
>TRBJ2-1|TRBV2|few|-
CASSMSGRSSYNEQFF
TGTGCCAGCAGTATGAGCGGACGGAGCTCCTACAATGAGCAGTTCTTC
>TRBJ2-1|TRBV7-9|-|TRBD2
CASNTPGGKVSEQFF
TGTGCCAGCAACACCCCGGGGGGAAAGGTCAGTGAGCAGTTCTTC
>TRBJ1-2|TRBV6-2/TRBV6-3|many|-
CASSFSRDQRYGYTF
TGTGCCAGCAGTTTCAGCCGGGACCAGAGATATGGCTACACCTTC
>TRBJ2-1|TRBV9|many|-
CASKEGINSYNEQFF
TGTGCCAGCAAAGAGGGGATAAACTCCTACAATGAGCAGTTCTTC
>TRBJ1-5|TRBV7-2|few|-
CASSLLHGRNQPQHF
TGTGCCAGCAGCTTACTCCACGGTCGCAATCAGCCCCAGCATTTT
>TRBJ2-1|TRBV5-6|many|-
CASSLVSHNEQFF
TGTGCCAGCAGCTTGGTCTCCCACAATGAGCAGTTCTTC
>TRBJ2-5|TRBV11-2|many|TRBD2
CASSPRLAGASRETQYF
TGTGCCAGCAGCCCTCGACTAGCGGGAGCGAGTAGAGAGACCCAGTACTTC
>TRBJ2-4|TRBV7-9|many|-
CASSLVDGAKNIQYF
TGTGCCAGCAGCTTAGTGGATGGGGCCAAAAACATTCAGTACTTC
>TRBJ1-5|TRBV5-5|many|-
CASSLEVTYSNQPQHF
TGTGCCAGCAGCTTGGAAGTAACCTATAGCAATCAGCCCCAGCATTTT
>TRBJ1-5|TRBV12-3/TRBV12-4|many|TRBD1
CASSGQGLDQPQHF
TGTGCCAGCAGCGGACAGGGGTTGGATCAGCCCCAGCATTTT
>TRBJ2-1|TRBV19|many|-
CASSIGTPAINEQFF
TGTGCCAGTAGTATTGGGACTCCCGCGATCAATGAGCAGTTCTTC
>TRBJ1-1|TRBV6-2/TRBV6-3|many|-
CASKGARRGMNTEAFF
TGTGCCAGCAAGGGCGCCCGACGAGGAATGAACACTGAAGCTTTCTTT
>TRBJ2-2|TRBV7-9|few|TRBD2
CASSLTSVAGELFF
TGTGCCAGCAGCTTGACTAGCGTCGCCGGGGAGCTGTTTTTT
>TRBJ2-7|TRBV4-2|many|-
CASSLRPQGTYEQYF
TGTGCCAGCAGCCTCCGCCCACAGGGCACCTACGAGCAGTACTTC
>TRBJ2-3|TRBV20-1|-|TRBD2
CSAHPGLAGDITDTQYF
TGCAGTGCTCATCCGGGACTAGCGGGGGACATCACAGATACGCAGTATTTT
>TRBJ1-6|TRBV18|many|-
CASAGQYNSPLHF
TGTGCCAGTGCCGGGCAATATAATTCACCCCTCCACTTT
>TRBJ2-7|TRBV20-1|many|-
CSASLAGFYEQYF
TGCAGTGCTAGTTTGGCAGGGTTCTACGAGCAGTACTTC